What follows describes a single T cell receptor (beta chain). It has no known antigen specificity. The record has no base qualities; no much larger clone is one base away. This entry belongs to a study of cytomegalovirus exposure and HLA in healthy donors (dated by TCRdb to the late 2010s). About the study as a whole: An earlier analysis of 587 of the donors reported about 300 Gb of sequence data and some 110 million unique TCR beta sequences obtained from roughly 170 million T cells. Because of strong linkage in the cohort, a few DR-DQ haplotypes were treated as single units for association and clustering. An earlier analysis of roughly 580 of the donors used high-throughput TCR beta sequencing to judge whether each TCR beta V gene segment behaved as functional or pseudogenic. The aim of the study was to test whether cataloging public T cell receptors could identify signatures of past pathogen exposure. Genome-wide SNP genotypes for about 60% of the 666 donors were used in a later genetic analysis, which treated that subset as a discovery cohort. Donor age, sex, ethnicity and CMV serostatus were compiled together with the repertoire data. High-throughput TCR immunosequencing, statistical association of individual TCRs with disease status, and machine learning were combined to predict cytomegalovirus infection status. HLA typing included class I and class II loci at four-digit resolution. Using immunosequencing, the study profiled T cell repertoires from 666 subjects and related those repertoires to cytomegalovirus serostatus. To study patterns of TCR occurrence, a later analysis re-analyzed previously published TCR beta repertoires from 550 to 800 donors and added high-resolution HLA genotyping. Every repertoire in the discovery cohort had been generated on one and the same sequencing platform. About 280 gigabases of sequencing data and approximately 80 million unique TCR sequences were included in an early release covering roughly 600 HLA-typed donors. Along with the roughly 670-subject first cohort, a separate validation cohort of approximately 110 different subjects was used. The later analysis used no new phenotypic data to find candidate immune exposures, relying instead on TCR beta sequences and their occurrence across donors. Typing coverage differed by locus: A, B, C, DRB1 and DQB1 were typed in about 629-640 donors, DQA1 in 500 to 550, DPA1 in roughly 590, and DPB1 in 472. Of the 350 to 450 genotyped donors, over 70% fell in the genetic ancestry cluster associated with self-reported Caucasian donors. Across some 400 genotyped donors of the cohort, an average of approximately 200,000 unique TCR beta nucleotide sequences per donor were sequenced, and around 19% of those sequences were non-productive.

CDR1 is given as GTSNPN and CDR2 as SVGIG, both from the germline V gene (reference sequence). The CDR3 covers 16 residues, taking in both the cysteine and the phenylalanine. Here the CDR3 DNA is all that survives: 48 bases in frame from base 1. Unmatched junction bases come to 2, with V trimmed by 2 bases and J by 1 base. What the research found in general, with its limitations: A few of the identified cytomegalovirus-associated TCR beta chains were confirmed in vitro to be specific for cytomegalovirus antigens. Several of the top co-occurrence clusters appeared to be linked to parvovirus B19, influenza, CMV and Epstein-Barr virus, according to a later analysis. CMV serostatus was the only immune exposure information available for the cohort. A total of fewer than 200 TCR beta chains were listed by the study as associated with cytomegalovirus. A cluster of highly shared sequence variants was judged likely to be a technical artifact of the sequencing pipeline. Roughly uniform sequencing depth across donors was assumed in presence/absence analyses, although this assumption may not hold. According to a later genetic analysis, donors in an Asian-associated ancestry cluster had fewer N-insertions in productive TCRs than the approximately 670-donor mean. A later analysis found that HLA-associated TCR beta chains were more clonally expanded and had lower generation probabilities than equally common non-associated chains. Approximately 16 rarely observed V segments, including chromosome 9 orphons, were excluded from the earlier analysis of some 590 of the donors because counts were too low. Correlated functional status among segregating V segments might reflect linkage disequilibrium, but an unknown experimental factor could not be ruled out. In both the original and validation cohorts, the classifier was reported to diagnose cytomegalovirus status with high specificity and sensitivity. The authors suggested that the approach could potentially be generalized to other disease states and immunological phenotypes. Because HLA typing was unavailable for some donors at each locus, only the typed subset was used in association tests. A later genetic analysis associated a missense DCLRE1C variant with V-gene and J-gene trimming of TCR beta chains, and an independent cohort replicated the association. A later analysis associated about 18,000 TCR beta sequences with specific HLA alleles at a false discovery rate of 0.05. While some public TCRs were present in many individuals, most TCR sequences turned up only very rarely across donors. In a later analysis, most CMV-associated TCR beta chains were found to appear HLA-restricted, with HLA associations seemingly driven largely by CMV exposure. A further reported finding was that TCR beta sequences accurately predicted the HLA-A and HLA-B alleles for most subjects in the first cohort. This cohort had only TCR beta chains sequenced, and the lack of alpha or paired-chain data limited which features could be detected. Strong co-occurrence of HLA alleles, especially DR and DQ, made assigning TCR associations to individual alleles difficult. In an earlier analysis of fewer than 750 of the donors, most TCR beta V segments were observed in productive rearrangements about 90% or about 30% of the time, broadly matching IMGT annotations. A later analysis found that TCR association rates varied across HLA loci, with DRB1 alleles showing the most associated TCRs and HLA-C alleles the fewest. The 87-base-pair reads could not distinguish some IMGT-functional V segments, including TRBV6-2 and TRBV6-3, so those segments were excluded.

Preparation of the library involved the immunoSEQ multiplex PCR assay. For the multiplex PCR, a mixture combining 60 forward primers for TCR Vbeta segments and 13 reverse primers for TCR Jbeta segments was used. Amplification of the CDR3 region of rearranged TCR beta genes was performed with a multiplex PCR assay on genomic DNA. On the Illumina HiSeq System, the amplified TCR beta libraries were sequenced as 87-base-pair reads. The authors' pipeline ran thus. In a later analysis, 80 million or so unique TCR beta chains were counted across the approximately 640 repertoires, and roughly 11 million of these chains were shared by at least two donors. Raw reads were error-corrected and collapsed into unique sequences with a nearest-neighbor algorithm that merged closely related sequences to remove PCR and sequencing errors. To assign V, D and J gene segments, CDR3 sequences were aligned to IMGT reference sequences. Each retained sequence needed at least a six-nucleotide match to both a V gene segment and a J gene segment. Rearrangements were called productive when the CDR3 lacked stop codons and stayed in frame with V and J; all others were non-productive. Following IMGT convention, CDR3 was defined as the stretch from the second conserved V-encoded cysteine up to the conserved J-encoded phenylalanine. The earlier analysis of a few hundred of the donors excluded any sequence lacking an unambiguous match to a single V gene segment. In an earlier analysis of around 590 of the donors, a V segment was called functional when productive rearrangements were above 56.7%, and segregating when the standard deviation between donors exceeded 5%. A statistical classification framework was built to diagnose cytomegalovirus status from the catalog of TCR beta chain sequences. In a later analysis, V and J genes were assigned by comparing TCR nucleotide sequences against IMGT/GENE-DB human TR gene sequences. A later analysis assigned CDR3 sequences and most-parsimonious VDJ recombination scenarios with the TCRdist pipeline. In a later analysis, each TCR beta chain was defined by its CDR3 amino acid sequence together with its V-gene family, and reads lacking a unique V-gene family were excluded. To address suspected cross-contamination and a sequencing artifact, a later analysis removed roughly 640 highly shared, low-generation-probability nucleotide sequences. In a later analysis, a clonal expansion index was calculated for each public chain from normalized within-repertoire ranks of inferred template counts. A later analysis computed generation probabilities with a VDJ recombination model fitted to out-of-frame rearrangements, and checked the results against IGoR. A later analysis scored TCR-TCR, TCR-HLA and TCR-CMV co-occurrence with hypergeometric tests, applying a repertoire-size bias correction to TCR pairs. False discovery rates were estimated in a later analysis by permuting HLA or CMV assignments 20 times. In a later analysis, co-occurring TCRs were grouped using DBSCAN, with TCRdist sequence similarity added in when clustering inside HLA-allele-positive subsets. Co-occurrence clustering excluded repertoires with fewer than 30,000 or more than 120,000 public chains, plus five with anomalous nucleotide sharing. Not all clones reach the TCRdb copy of this immuneACCESS table, which keeps in-frame sequences only. Checked studies attribute under half of the gap to unresolved V genes and leave the rest unexplained. D and trimming were read from the DNA, whereas the V and J calls and clone size are those reported in that table. Here the sample has some 140,000 clones; approximately 83% occur a single time. Together, the top ten hold over 2.5% of the sample.

The cohort consisted of approximately 670 healthy bone marrow donors. All cohort members were sampled while nominally healthy, although unrecorded immune exposures were likely present. The donor was CMV seronegative and was included in the group of a few hundred seronegative cohort members. A peripheral blood sample was provided by each donor, and peripheral blood mononuclear cells were used for TCR beta sequencing. Genomic DNA extraction from the blood cell samples was performed with the Qiagen DNeasy Blood Extraction Kit. This receptor was identified in a man in his forties in good health and CMV-seronegative. The sequenced sample was PBMCs. Recombination joined TRBV30 with TRBJ2-2; 12 junctional bases match TRBD2. The DNA reads as follows: TGTGCCTGGAGTAGGGGACTAGCGGGGAACACCGGGGAGCTGTTTTTT. Its protein reads: CAWSRGLAGNTGELFF.